This TCR beta chain originates from a study of shared clonotypes between healthy human individuals. Naivety among CD8 cells was defined by CD45RO negativity and positive CCR7 selection, thereby excluding terminally differentiated effector memory CD45RA+ cells. Germline V lookup: CDR1 SEHNR, CDR2 FQNEAQ (reference sequence). V lost 6 bases and J lost 3; bases outside the gene matches: 8. The CDR3 has 15 amino acids. Sequencing was at deep level. Repertoires were generated with immunoSEQ multiplex PCR, while TCRdb's copy carries only in-frame clones and drops some. The sample has millions of clones; 85% to 95% are singletons.

The V gene is TRBV7-9, the J gene TRBJ2-3; TRBD2 matches 8 bases. The sequenced sample consisted of naive CD8+ T cells sorted from blood. This receptor was taken from a man between 18 and 35 years old in good health. CDR3 coding DNA: TGTGCCAGCAGATCAACTAGCGGCCCTACAGATACGCAGTATTTT. Its protein is CASRSTSGPTDTQYF.